This TCR beta chain was observed in a study of shared clonotypes between healthy human individuals. The germline V and J ends were trimmed by 8 bases and 6 bases, with 20 bases remaining between them. CDR3 length: 15 amino acids. Germline assignment: CDR1 SNHLY and CDR2 FYNNEI. On this clone: Its target is unknown.

Study-wide points: Estimated richness values were generally larger in naive subsets than in memory subsets. All-four-donor shared clonotypes had higher generation probabilities than non-shared clonotypes did. Enrolling few donors narrowed the genetic and exposure-history diversity that was represented. Clonotype sharing across several donors was observed for 4.5% to 6.5% of naive CD4 clonotypes.

The naive CD8 fraction comprised CD45RO-negative cells positively selected for CCR7 and excluded terminally differentiated effector memory CD45RA+ cells. This table comes from immunoSEQ multiplex PCR, and its TCRdb copy is limited to in-frame clones, with some not included. The data show roughly 2,000,000 clones, 85% to 95% seen once. The source is a man between 18 and 35 years old in good health. The chain joins TRBV2 to TRBJ2-1; D uncertain. The sequencing sample was made of naive CD8+ T cells sorted from blood. The CDR3 DNA follows: TGTGCCAGCCCTCCCCGCGGTGCCGCGACCAATGAGCAGTTCTTC. This gives the protein CASPPRGAATNEQFF.